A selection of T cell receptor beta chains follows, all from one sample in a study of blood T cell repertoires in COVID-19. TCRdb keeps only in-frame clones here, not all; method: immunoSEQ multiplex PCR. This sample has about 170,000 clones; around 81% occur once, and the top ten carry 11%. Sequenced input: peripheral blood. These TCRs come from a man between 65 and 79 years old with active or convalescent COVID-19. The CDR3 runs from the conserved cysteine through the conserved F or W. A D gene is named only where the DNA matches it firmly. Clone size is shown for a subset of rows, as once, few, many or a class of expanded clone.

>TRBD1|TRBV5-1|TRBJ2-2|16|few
TGCGCCAGCAGCTTGGAACCCGGGACAGCGTCCGGGGAGCTGTTTTTT
CASSLEPGTASGELFF
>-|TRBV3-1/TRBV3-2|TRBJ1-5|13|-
TGTGCCAGCAGCCAAGATTACGGGGGGCCCCAGCATTTT
CASSQDYGGPQHF
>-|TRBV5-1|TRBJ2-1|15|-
TGCGCCAGCAGCTCCGGCGCGGGCAATCCTGGAGAGCAGTTCTTC
CASSSGAGNPGEQFF
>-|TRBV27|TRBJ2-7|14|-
TGTGCCAGCAGTTTCTCCTGGCAGGTCTACGAGCAGTACTTC
CASSFSWQVYEQYF
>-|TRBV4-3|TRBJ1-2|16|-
TGCGCCAGCAGCCAAGATGGGACAATGAGAAACTATGGCTACACCTTC
CASSQDGTMRNYGYTF
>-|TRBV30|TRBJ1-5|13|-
TGTGCCTGGAGTGGACAGCCGGACCAGCCCCAGCATTTT
CAWSGQPDQPQHF
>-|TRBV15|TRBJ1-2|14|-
TGTGCCACCAGCAGAGAATTCAGGGTACATGGCTACACCTTC
CATSREFRVHGYTF
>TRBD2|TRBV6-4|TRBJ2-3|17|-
TGTGCCAGCAGTGCCTCGCCTAGCGGGAGGAGGACAGATACGCAGTATTTT
CASSASPSGRRTDTQYF
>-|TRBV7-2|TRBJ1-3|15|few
TGTGCCAGCAGCTTGCACAGAAGCTCTGGAAACACCATATATTTT
CASSLHRSSGNTIYF
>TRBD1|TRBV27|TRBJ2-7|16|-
TGTGCCAGCAGTTCGGTCCACCGGGACAGGGGTGGCGAGCAGTACTTC
CASSSVHRDRGGEQYF
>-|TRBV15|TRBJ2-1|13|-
TGTGCCACCAGCAGAGACCCAGGGAATGAGCAGTTCTTC
CATSRDPGNEQFF
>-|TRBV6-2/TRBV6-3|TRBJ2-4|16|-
TGTGCCAGCAGCCCCAACGCAGGGGCAGGCAAAAACATTCAGTACTTC
CASSPNAGAGKNIQYF
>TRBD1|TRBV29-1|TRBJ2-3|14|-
TGCAGCGCCCTGACAGGGAAGGGCACAGATACGCAGTATTTT
CSALTGKGTDTQYF
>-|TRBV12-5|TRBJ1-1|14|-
TGTGCTAGTGGTTTGGACAGGGTGGGCACTGAAGCTTTCTTT
CASGLDRVGTEAFF
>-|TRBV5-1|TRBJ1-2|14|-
TGCGCCAGCAGCTTGGTTGTAGGGGCCTATGGCTACACCTTC
CASSLVVGAYGYTF
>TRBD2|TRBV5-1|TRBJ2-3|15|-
TGCGCCAGCAGCTTTTCCCTAGCGGGAGGTGATACGCAGTATTTT
CASSFSLAGGDTQYF
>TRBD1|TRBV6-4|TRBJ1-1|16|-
TGTGCCAGCAGTAAAGACTACAGGGGGCGGGTTACTGAAGCTTTCTTT
CASSKDYRGRVTEAFF
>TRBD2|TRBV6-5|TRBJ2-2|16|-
TGTGCCAGCAGTTACGTGGGCGGGAGGGGGACCGGGGAGCTGTTTTTT
CASSYVGGRGTGELFF
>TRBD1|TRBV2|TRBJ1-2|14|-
TGTGCCAGCAGATGGATTACAGGGGACTTTGGCTACACCTTC
CASRWITGDFGYTF
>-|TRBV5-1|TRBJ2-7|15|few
TGCGCCAGCAGCTTGGATTCGGGGAGGACCTACGAGCAGTACTTC
CASSLDSGRTYEQYF
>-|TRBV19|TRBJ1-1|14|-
TGTGCCAGTAGCAGAAACCCGCTGAACACTGAAGCTTTCTTT
CASSRNPLNTEAFF
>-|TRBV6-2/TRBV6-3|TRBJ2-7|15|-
TGTGCCAGCAGTACCTACAGGGAACCCACGGGCGAGCAGTACTTC
CASSTYREPTGEQYF
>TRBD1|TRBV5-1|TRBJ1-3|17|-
TGCGCCAGCAGCTACTCCGGGACAGGATTCTCTGGAAACACCATATATTTT
CASSYSGTGFSGNTIYF
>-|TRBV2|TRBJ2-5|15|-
TGTGCCAGCAGCGCCAAACAGGGAACTCAAGAGACCCAGTACTTC
CASSAKQGTQETQYF
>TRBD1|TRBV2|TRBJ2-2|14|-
TGTGCCAGCAGGCTGGACAGGGGTACCGGGGAGCTGTTTTTT
CASRLDRGTGELFF
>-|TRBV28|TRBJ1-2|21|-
TGTGCCAGCAGTTTAACTTCCCAGGGATTTTTGGGGGGGGCTGGGGGCTATGGCTACACCTTC
CASSLTSQGFLGGAGGYGYTF
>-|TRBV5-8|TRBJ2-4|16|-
TGTGCCAGCAGCTGGGGGACAAAGTTAGCCAAAAACATTCAGTACTTC
CASSWGTKLAKNIQYF
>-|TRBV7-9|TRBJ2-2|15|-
TGTGCCAGCAGCTTACAGGGGTCGGGCACCGGGGAGCTGTTTTTT
CASSLQGSGTGELFF
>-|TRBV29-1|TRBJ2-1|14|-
TGCAGCGTTGAAGGCCGGGGGGCTCGGGATGAGCAGTTCTTC
CSVEGRGARDEQFF
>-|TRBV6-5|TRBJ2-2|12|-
TGTGCCAGCAATCATGACAGCCGGGAGCTGTTTTTT
CASNHDSRELFF
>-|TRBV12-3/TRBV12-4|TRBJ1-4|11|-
TGTGCCAGCAGTTTAGGAGGGAAACTGTTTTTT
CASSLGGKLFF
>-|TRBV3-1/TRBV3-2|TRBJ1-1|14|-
TGTGCCAGCAGCGTCGGGGGGGTCCGGGCTGAAGCTTTCTTT
CASSVGGVRAEAFF
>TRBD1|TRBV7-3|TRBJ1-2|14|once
TGTGCCAGCAGCTGGACAGGGGAAAACTATGGCTACACCTTC
CASSWTGENYGYTF
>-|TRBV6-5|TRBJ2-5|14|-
TGTGCCAGCAGTAGACAGGTAACCCAAGAGACCCAGTACTTC
CASSRQVTQETQYF
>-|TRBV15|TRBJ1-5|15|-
TGTGCCACCAGCAGAGATGGGGCTCTAAATCAGCCCCAGCATTTT
CATSRDGALNQPQHF
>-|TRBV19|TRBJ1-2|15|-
TGTGCCAGTAGGGGCATGAGGGTGGGAGAGACGGGCTACACCTTC
CASRGMRVGETGYTF
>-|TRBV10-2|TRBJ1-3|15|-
TGCGCCAGCAGGAGGACAGAACACTCTGGAAACACCATATATTTT
CASRRTEHSGNTIYF
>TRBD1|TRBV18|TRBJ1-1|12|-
TGTGCCAGCTCACAAACGGACAGGGGGGCTTTCTTT
CASSQTDRGAFF
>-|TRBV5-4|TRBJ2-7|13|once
TGTGCCACCCGGGCGGGGACTTCCTACGAGCAGTACTTC
CATRAGTSYEQYF
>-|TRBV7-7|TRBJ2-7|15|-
TGTGCCAGCAGCTTACGCGCAGGGGCCTCCTACGAGCAGTACTTC
CASSLRAGASYEQYF
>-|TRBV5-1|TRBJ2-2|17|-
TGCGCCAGCAGCTTGGAGAGGGCAACGGGAACCACCGGGGAGCTGTTTTTT
CASSLERATGTTGELFF
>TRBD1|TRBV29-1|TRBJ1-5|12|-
TGCAGCGTTAGGACAGGGGATCAGCCCCAGCATTTT
CSVRTGDQPQHF
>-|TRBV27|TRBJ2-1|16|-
TGTGCCAGCAGTTTCTTCGGAGGGGGGCAGGGGGTCGAGCAGTTCTTC
CASSFFGGGQGVEQFF
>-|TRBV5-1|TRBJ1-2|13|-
TGCGCCAGCAGTCCCGGGGAGGGGTATGGCTACACCTTC
CASSPGEGYGYTF
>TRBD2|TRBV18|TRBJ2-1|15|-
TGTGCCAGCTCCACTAGCGGGAGCGGCTACAATGAGCAGTTCTTC
CASSTSGSGYNEQFF
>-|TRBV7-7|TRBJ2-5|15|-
TGTGCCAGCAGCCCCGCCCCACTTGCCCAAGAGACCCAGTACTTC
CASSPAPLAQETQYF
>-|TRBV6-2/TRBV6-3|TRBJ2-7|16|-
TGTGCCAGCAGCTCTACCTGGGCATTCGGGGTCTACGAGCAGTACTTC
CASSSTWAFGVYEQYF
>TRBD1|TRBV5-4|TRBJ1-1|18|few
TGTGCCAGCAGCTCCAACTGGCTACAGGGGATAAGGAACACTGAAGCTTTCTTT
CASSSNWLQGIRNTEAFF
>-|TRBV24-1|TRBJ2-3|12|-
TGTGCCACCAGTCGGAGTGGAGATACGCAGTATTTT
CATSRSGDTQYF
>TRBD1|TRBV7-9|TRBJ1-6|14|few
TGTGCCAGCAGCCAGCAGGGGGCTAATTCACCCCTCCACTTT
CASSQQGANSPLHF
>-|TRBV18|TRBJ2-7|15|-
TGTGCCAGCTCAACTGACCGGGTTAGCTCCTACGAGCAGTACTTC
CASSTDRVSSYEQYF
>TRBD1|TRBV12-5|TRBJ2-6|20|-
TGTGCTAGTGGTTTGGGGGACAGGGGAGAGGGTCCTTCTGGGGCCAACGTCCTGACTTTC
CASGLGDRGEGPSGANVLTF
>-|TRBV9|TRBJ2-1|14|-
TGTGCCAGCAGCGTATCCAGTTCCTACAATGAGCAGTTCTTC
CASSVSSSYNEQFF
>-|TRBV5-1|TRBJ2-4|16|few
TGCGCCAGCAGCTTGTCCGACAGCACGGCCAAAAACATTCAGTACTTC
CASSLSDSTAKNIQYF